The next 9 T cell receptor beta chains were all read from a single sample in a study of blood T cell repertoires in COVID-19. Some clones are missing from TCRdb's copy, which holds only in-frame ones; the method was immunoSEQ multiplex PCR. Of about 140,000 clones in the sample, 60% to 80% were seen once. The sample consisted of PBMCs or T cells enriched from blood (not recorded which). These receptors all stem from a woman aged 50 to 60 who had recovered from COVID-19.

The chain couples TRBV5-5 to TRBJ1-2, with D possibly TRBD1 on 5 matching bases. Germline loops: CDR1 SGHKS, CDR2 YYEKEE (reference sequence). The CDR3 has 15 residues. V gave up 3 bases and J gave up 2 bases, with 14 bases separating them. The CDR3 sequence is CASSSIPRANYGYTF. The CDR3 DNA reads as TGTGCCAGCAGCTCAATTCCCAGGGCCAACTATGGCTACACCTTC.

The CDR3 DNA reads TGTGCCAGCAGCCCCCCCCTGGGGGCTAGCGGGGGCTACGAGCAGTACTTC. Translation: CASSPPLGASGGYEQYF. The chain couples TRBV3-1 (or the pseudogene TRBV3-2) to TRBJ2-7; TRBD2 matches at 10 bases. In germline, CDR1 is LGHDT, CDR2 YNNKEL (reference sequence). The J segment lost 3 bases and the V segment lost 4 bases, leaving 12 bases of the junction unmatched. The CDR3 covers 17 residues.

This clone was picked up one time. The rearrangement links TRBV6-2 or TRBV6-3 to TRBJ2-4, with 7 bases identical to TRBD2. The V segment lost 5 bases and the J segment 1 base; nucleotides outside the gene matches: 20. The CDR3 consists of 20 residues. Germline V gene data show CDR1 as MNHEY and CDR2 as SVGEGT. In DNA form, the CDR3 reads TGTGCCAGCAGTCCCCACCACTGGCGGGAGCTCCAGGTGGCCAAAAACATTCAGTACTTC. Translation gives CASSPHHWRELQVAKNIQYF.

The gene calls are TRBV7-8 and TRBJ1-3, with D uncertain. There are 15 residues in the CDR3. Trimming stripped 1 base from V and 0 bases from J, with 7 bases between. CDR1 and CDR2 (germline): SGHVS, FQNEAQ. The CDR3 sequence is CASSLVSPSGNTIYF. For the CDR3, the DNA is TGTGCCAGCAGCTTAGTCTCTCCCTCTGGAAACACCATATATTTT.

V gene TRBV11-3 combines with J gene TRBJ2-3; a possible D gene is TRBD1 (6 bases). Trimming pared 5 bases from V and 2 bases from J, leaving 11 bases between. This CDR3 is 14 amino acids long. Looked up from germline, CDR1 is SGHNT and CDR2 is YENEEA. CDR3 DNA sequence: TGTGCCAGCAGCATGGACAGCCACACAGATACGCAGTATTTT. It yields the protein CASSMDSHTDTQYF.

This chain connects TRBV14 to TRBJ2-1; perhaps TRBD2 as D (6 bases). The CDR3 totals 15 residues. Germline CDR1 is SGHDN and CDR2 is FVKESK. Trimming took 1 base from V and 15 from J, leaving 22 bases between them. As DNA, the CDR3 is TGTGCCAGCAGCCAAGGGATAGCGGAGACTGAACGTACGTTCTTC. The encoded protein is CASSQGIAETERTFF. Full variable domain (remainder filled in from reference TRBV14 and TRBJ2-1): EAGVTQFPSHSVIEKGQTVTLRCDPISGHDNLYWYRRVMGKEIKFLLHFVKESKQDESGMPNNRFLAERTGGTYSTLKVQPAELEDSGVYFCASSQGIAETERTFFGPGTRLTVL.

The V call is TRBV6-5, the J call TRBJ2-7; 7 bases agree with TRBD1. The CDR3 totals 13 residues. Germline CDR1 is MNHEY and CDR2 is SVGAGI. J was trimmed by 5 bases and V by 2 bases; bases with no gene match: 3. DNA for the CDR3: TGTGCCAGCAGTTACGGACAGGCAGACGAGCAGTACTTC. Protein: CASSYGQADEQYF.

J is TRBJ1-4 and V is TRBV3-1 (or the pseudogene TRBV3-2), with D possibly TRBD1 on 6 matching bases. Germline V CDR1 and CDR2: LGHDT, YNNKEL (reference sequence). The CDR3 contains 14 residues. The germline V and J ends were trimmed by 1 base and 7 bases, with 10 bases remaining between them. In nucleotides, the CDR3 is TGTGCCAGCAGCCAAGTCGGGGGGGCTGAAAAACTGTTTTTT. Its translation: CASSQVGGAEKLFF.

This chain uses TRBV5-1 with TRBJ2-1; D is undetermined. Per the germline V gene, CDR1 is SGHRS and CDR2 is YFSETQ. V lost 4 bases to trimming and J lost 0 bases, with 11 bases between them. The CDR3 is 15 residues long. The CDR3 here is CASSPPPSSYNEQFF. The DNA for the CDR3 is TGCGCCAGCAGCCCCCCGCCTAGCTCCTACAATGAGCAGTTCTTC.